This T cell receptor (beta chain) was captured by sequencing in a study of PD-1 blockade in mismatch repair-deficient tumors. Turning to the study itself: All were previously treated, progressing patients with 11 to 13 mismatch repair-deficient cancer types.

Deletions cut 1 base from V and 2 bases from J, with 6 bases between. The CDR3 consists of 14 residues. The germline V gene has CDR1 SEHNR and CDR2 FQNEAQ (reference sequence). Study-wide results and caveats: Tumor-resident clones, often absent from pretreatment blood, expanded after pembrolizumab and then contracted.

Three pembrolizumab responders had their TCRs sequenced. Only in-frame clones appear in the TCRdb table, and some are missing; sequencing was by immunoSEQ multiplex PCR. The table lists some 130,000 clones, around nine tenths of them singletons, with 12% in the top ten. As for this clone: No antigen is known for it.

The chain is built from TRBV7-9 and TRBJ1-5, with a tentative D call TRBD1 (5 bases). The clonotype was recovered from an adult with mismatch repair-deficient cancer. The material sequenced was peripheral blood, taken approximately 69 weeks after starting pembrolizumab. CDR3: CASSLEGGNQPQHF. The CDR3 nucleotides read TGTGCCAGCAGCTTAGAAGGGGGCAATCAGCCCCAGCATTTT.